Sequencing of this T cell receptor beta chain was carried out in a study of technical replicates of blood from several donors. The germline V gene has CDR1 SNHLY and CDR2 FYNNEI. V lost 4 bases to trimming and J lost 2 bases; unmatched junction nucleotides: 6. This CDR3 comprises 16 residues. Sequencing used immunoSEQ multiplex PCR; TCRdb keeps in-frame clones, though not all of them. The sample has 56,000 or so clones; 90% to 95% are singletons. In this sample, this clone turned up once. The V and J genes are TRBV2 and TRBJ2-5; 11 bases are a match to TRBD1. The TCR originated in a human donor in good health. Some clones in this sample may be carry-over from other donors' samples. Sequences were obtained from PBMCs. The CDR3 nucleotides are TGTGCCAGCAGTGCGATGGGACAGGGGGGGCAAGAGACCCAGTACTTC. Protein product: CASSAMGQGGQETQYF.